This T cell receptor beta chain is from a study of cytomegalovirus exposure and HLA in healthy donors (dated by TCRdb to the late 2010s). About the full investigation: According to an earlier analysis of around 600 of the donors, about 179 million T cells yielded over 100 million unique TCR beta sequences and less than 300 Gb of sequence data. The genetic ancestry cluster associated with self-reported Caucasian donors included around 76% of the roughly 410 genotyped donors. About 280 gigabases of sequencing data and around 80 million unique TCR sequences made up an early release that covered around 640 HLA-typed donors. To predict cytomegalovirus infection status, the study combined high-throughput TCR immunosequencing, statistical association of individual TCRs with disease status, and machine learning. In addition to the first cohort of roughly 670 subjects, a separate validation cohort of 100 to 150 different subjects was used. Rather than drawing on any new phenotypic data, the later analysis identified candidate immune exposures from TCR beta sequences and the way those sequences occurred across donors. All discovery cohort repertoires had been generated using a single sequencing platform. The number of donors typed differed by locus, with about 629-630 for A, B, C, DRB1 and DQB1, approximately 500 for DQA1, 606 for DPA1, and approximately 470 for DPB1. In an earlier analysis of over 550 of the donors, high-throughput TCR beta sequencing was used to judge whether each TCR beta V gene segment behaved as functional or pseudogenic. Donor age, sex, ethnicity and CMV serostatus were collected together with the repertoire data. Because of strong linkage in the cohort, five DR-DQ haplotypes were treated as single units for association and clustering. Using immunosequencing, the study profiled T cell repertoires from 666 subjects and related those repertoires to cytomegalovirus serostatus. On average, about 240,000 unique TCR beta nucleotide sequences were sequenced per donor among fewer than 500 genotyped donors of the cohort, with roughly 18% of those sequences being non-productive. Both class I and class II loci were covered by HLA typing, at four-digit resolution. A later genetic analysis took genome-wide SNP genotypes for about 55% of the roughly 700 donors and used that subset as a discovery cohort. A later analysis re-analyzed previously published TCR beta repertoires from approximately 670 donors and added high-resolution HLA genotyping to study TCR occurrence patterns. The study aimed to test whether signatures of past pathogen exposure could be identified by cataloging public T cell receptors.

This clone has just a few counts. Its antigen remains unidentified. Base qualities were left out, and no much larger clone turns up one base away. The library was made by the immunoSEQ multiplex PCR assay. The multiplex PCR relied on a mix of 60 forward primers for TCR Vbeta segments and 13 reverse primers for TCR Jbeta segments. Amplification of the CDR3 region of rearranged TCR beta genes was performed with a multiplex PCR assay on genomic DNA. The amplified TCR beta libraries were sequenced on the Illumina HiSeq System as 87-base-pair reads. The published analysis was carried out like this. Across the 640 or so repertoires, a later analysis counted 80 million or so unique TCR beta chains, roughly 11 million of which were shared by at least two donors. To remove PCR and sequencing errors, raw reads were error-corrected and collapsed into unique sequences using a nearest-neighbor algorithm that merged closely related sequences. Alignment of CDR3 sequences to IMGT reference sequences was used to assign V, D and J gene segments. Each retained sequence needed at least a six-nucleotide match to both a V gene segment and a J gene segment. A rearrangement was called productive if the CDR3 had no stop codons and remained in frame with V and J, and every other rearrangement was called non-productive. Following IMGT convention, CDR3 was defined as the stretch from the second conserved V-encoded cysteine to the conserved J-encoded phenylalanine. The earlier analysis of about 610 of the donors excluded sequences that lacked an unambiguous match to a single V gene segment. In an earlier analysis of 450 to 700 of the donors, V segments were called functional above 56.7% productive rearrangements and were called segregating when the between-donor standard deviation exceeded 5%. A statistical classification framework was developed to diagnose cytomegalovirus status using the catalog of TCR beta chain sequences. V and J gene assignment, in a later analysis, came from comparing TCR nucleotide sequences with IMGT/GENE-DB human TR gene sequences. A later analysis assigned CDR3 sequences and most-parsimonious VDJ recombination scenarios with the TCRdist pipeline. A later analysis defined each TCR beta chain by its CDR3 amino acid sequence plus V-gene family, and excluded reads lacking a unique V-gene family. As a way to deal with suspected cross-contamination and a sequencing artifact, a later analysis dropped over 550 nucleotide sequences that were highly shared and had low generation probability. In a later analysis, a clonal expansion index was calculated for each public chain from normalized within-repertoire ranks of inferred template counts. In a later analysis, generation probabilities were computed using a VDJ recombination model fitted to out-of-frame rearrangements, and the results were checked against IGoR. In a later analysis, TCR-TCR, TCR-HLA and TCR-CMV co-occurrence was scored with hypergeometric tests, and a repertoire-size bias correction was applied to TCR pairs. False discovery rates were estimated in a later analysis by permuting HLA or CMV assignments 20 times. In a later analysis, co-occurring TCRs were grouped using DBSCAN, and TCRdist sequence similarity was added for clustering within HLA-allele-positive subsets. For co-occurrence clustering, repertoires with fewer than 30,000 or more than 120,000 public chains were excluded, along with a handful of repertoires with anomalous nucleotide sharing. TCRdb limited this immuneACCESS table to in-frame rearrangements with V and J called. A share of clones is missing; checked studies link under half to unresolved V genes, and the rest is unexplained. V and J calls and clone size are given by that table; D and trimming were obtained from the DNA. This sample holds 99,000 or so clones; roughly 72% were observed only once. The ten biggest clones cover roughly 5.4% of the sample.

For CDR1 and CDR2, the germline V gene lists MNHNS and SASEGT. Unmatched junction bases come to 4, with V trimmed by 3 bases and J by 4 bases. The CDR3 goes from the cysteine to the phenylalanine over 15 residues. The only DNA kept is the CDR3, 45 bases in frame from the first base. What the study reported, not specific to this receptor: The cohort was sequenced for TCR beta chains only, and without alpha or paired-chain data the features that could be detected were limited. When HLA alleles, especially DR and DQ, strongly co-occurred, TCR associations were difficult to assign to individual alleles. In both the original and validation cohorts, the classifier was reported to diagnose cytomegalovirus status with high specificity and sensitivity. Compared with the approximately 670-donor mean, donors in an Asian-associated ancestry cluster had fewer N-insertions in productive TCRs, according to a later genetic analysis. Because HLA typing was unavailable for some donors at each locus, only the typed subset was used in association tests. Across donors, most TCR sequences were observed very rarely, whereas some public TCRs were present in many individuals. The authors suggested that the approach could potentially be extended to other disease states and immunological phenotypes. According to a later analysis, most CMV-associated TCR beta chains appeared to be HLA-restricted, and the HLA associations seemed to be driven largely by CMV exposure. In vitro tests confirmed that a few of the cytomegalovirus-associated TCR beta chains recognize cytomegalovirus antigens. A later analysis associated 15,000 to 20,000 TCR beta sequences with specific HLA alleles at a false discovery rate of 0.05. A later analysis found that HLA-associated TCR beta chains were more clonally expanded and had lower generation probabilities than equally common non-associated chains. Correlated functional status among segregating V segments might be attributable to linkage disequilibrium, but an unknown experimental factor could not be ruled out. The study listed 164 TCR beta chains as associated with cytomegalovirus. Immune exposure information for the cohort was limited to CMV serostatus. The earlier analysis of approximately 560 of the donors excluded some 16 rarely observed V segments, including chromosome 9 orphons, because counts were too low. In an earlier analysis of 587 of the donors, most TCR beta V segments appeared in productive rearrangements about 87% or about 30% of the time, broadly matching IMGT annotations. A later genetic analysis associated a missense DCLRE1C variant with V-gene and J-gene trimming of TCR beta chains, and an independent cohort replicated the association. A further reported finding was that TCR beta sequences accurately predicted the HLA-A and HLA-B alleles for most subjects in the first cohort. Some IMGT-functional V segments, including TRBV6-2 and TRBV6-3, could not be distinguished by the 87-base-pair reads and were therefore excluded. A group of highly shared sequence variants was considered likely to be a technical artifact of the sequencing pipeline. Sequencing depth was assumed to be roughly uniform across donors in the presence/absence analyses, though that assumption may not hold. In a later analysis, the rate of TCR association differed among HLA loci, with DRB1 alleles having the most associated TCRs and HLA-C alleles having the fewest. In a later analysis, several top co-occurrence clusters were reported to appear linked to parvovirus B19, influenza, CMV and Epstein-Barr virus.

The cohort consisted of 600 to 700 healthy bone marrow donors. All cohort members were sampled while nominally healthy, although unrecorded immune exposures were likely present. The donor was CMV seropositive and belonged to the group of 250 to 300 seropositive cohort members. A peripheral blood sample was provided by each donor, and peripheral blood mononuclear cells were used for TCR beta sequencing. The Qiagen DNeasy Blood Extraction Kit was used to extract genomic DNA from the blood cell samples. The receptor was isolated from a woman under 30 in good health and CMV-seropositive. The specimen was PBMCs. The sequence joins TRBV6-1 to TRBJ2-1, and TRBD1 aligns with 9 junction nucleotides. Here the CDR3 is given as CASSEDRGSYNEQFF. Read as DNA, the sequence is TGTGCCAGCAGTGAGGACAGGGGATCGTACAATGAGCAGTTCTTC.